The 21 T cell receptor beta chains presented below share a single source sample, sequenced in a study of breast tumors, draining lymph nodes, adjacent tissues. Each CDR3 protein is one row after TCRdb ran MiXCR on the multiplex PCR reads. The sample holds 200,000 or so distinct CDR3 sequences, roughly 31% seen once. Breast cancer patients provided tissue from their axillary draining lymph nodes. The sample taken for sequencing was axillary lymph node tissue. The receptors derive from a female donor with breast cancer. Some clones in this sample may be carry-over from other donors' samples.

On this clonotype itself: Without the conserved terminal phenylalanine or tryptophan, this CDR3 likely stems from a read error. V and J are TRBV7-2 and TRBJ1-1; D gene ambiguous. The V end was cut by 4 bases, the J end by 0 bases, with 12 bases between. The germline V gene has CDR1 SGHTA and CDR2 FQGNSA. The CDR3 contains 15 residues. CDR3: CASSSSAGLNTEAFL. DNA of the CDR3: TGTGCCAGCAGCTCAAGCGCAGGATTGAACACTGAAGCTTTCCTT.

In this sample, this clonotype turned up many times. This chain joins TRBV2 and TRBJ2-5; D not resolved. Germline CDR1 and CDR2: SNHLY and FYNNEI. The CDR3 has 14 amino acids. V was clipped by 6 bases and J by 0 bases, with 11 bases between them. CDR3 DNA: TGTGCCAGCAGGGAGCAGTTGGACCAAGAGACCCAGTACTTC. This translates into CASREQLDQETQYF.

As for this clonotype: This may be a read error, as it is one base from a much larger clone. The chain links TRBV19 to TRBJ2-1; 8 bases agree with TRBD2. Germline V gives CDR1 LNHDA, CDR2 SQIVND (reference sequence). The CDR3 is made up of 15 amino acids. The CDR3 DNA is TGTGCCAGTAGTCATCCGGGGGGGGCCGGAAATGAGCAGCTCTTC. Translating it yields CASSHPGGAGNEQLF.

This clonotype has at least ten counts. The chain recombines TRBV7-9 with TRBJ2-2; possibly TRBD1 or TRBD2 for D (5 bases each). The length of the CDR3 is 15 residues. Trimming pared 0 bases from V and 3 bases from J, leaving 8 bases between. CDR1 and CDR2 from the germline V gene are SEHNR and FQNEAQ (reference sequence). In DNA, the CDR3 is TGTGCCAGCAGCTTAGCGGGGACGTACACCGGGGAGCTGTTTTTT. Translating it yields CASSLAGTYTGELFF.

The chain is built from TRBV12-3 or TRBV12-4 and TRBJ2-5; TRBD1 or TRBD2 may be the D gene (7 bases each). The length of the CDR3 is 15 residues. V was clipped by 3 bases and J by 2 bases, with 13 bases between them. The CDR3 reads CASSFSGDRQETQYF. The CDR3 DNA is TGTGCCAGCAGTTTCAGCGGGGACAGACAAGAGACCCAGTACTTC.

To note about this clonotype: Without the conserved terminal phenylalanine or tryptophan, this CDR3 likely stems from a read error. The DNA is omitted, as the CDR3 cannot be located on it reliably, and the CDR3 follows TCRdb's listing. This chain joins TRBV4-1 and TRBJ1-3. The CDR3 length is 11 residues, termini included. The germline V gene encodes CDR1 MGHRA and CDR2 YSYEKL. CDR3 residues: CASSQDPPGLA.

The chain joins TRBV5-6 to TRBJ1-2; D remains ambiguous. CDR1 is SGHDT, CDR2 YYEEEE, per germline. The CDR3 loop spans 13 amino acids. The ends were cut back, 4 bases at V and 4 bases at J, with 11 bases in the middle. CDR3 sequence reads: CASSLPMAYGYTF. As DNA, the CDR3 is TGTGCCAGCAGCCTACCAATGGCCTATGGCTACACCTTC.

This clonotype has at least ten counts. The genes are TRBV20-1 and TRBJ1-2, with TRBD1 as a possible D gene (5 bases). Trimming cost V 4 bases and J 6 bases, with 12 bases left between them. Germline V gene data show CDR1 as DFQATT and CDR2 as SNEGSKA (reference sequence). The CDR3 consists of 12 residues. CDR3 in amino acids: CSATLRQNGYTF. The CDR3, as DNA: TGCAGTGCTACCCTAAGACAGAATGGCTACACCTTC.

This clonotype was detected ten times or more. This chain uses TRBV19 with TRBJ1-4; D may be TRBD1 (6 bases). CDR3 length: 14 residues. V lost 4 bases and J lost 2, with 8 bases in between. CDR1 LNHDA and CDR2 SQIVND come from the germline V gene (reference sequence). The CDR3 bases are TGTGCCAGTAGTAAAGGGGGGACTAATGAAAAACTGTTTTTT. Translation: CASSKGGTNEKLFF.

A few counts support this clonotype. V is TRBV30 and J is TRBJ2-2, with 11 bases that match TRBD2. With V trimmed by 1 base and J by 4 bases, 8 bases remained unmatched. The germline V gene encodes CDR1 GTSNPN and CDR2 SVGIG (reference sequence). The CDR3 has 17 residues. The CDR3, as DNA: TGTGCCTGGAGTGCGTATGGGGGGACTAGCGGCACCGGGGAGCTGTTTTTT. Protein product: CAWSAYGGTSGTGELFF.

The chain has TRBV10-3 and TRBJ2-1, with 13 bases fitting TRBD2. V trimming: 4 bases; J trimming: 7 bases; junction bases outside the gene matches: 1. This CDR3 is built from 14 residues. Germline assignment: CDR1 ENHRY and CDR2 SYGVKD. The CDR3 coding sequence is TGTGCCATCAGTGGGACTAGCGGGGGAAATGAGCAGTTCTTC. The encoded protein is CAISGTSGGNEQFF.

As to this clonotype: The missing conserved phenylalanine or tryptophan at the end of this CDR3 makes a read error likely. The DNA is omitted, as the CDR3 cannot be located on it reliably, and the CDR3 follows TCRdb's listing. This chain joins TRBV10-3 and TRBJ2-5. Germline CDR1 reads ENHRY; CDR2 reads SYGVKD. The CDR3 is 9 amino acids in total, end residues counted. This CDR3 is CAISESTFL.

Of note for this clonotype: Since the CDR3 does not end with the conserved phenylalanine or tryptophan, this likely comes from a read error. Because the CDR3's place on the DNA is in doubt, the DNA is left out and the CDR3 is given as listed by TCRdb. V usage is TRBV6-4 and J usage is TRBJ1-5. CDR1 MRHNA and CDR2 SNTAGT come from the germline V gene. The CDR3 is 8 residues long, counting both termini. This CDR3 reads CASSDSGR.

The table lists this clonotype with many counts. The chain is built from TRBV19 and TRBJ2-2; D may be TRBD2 (6 bases). This CDR3 region has 16 residues. The V gene lost 7 bases and the J gene lost 4 bases, with 19 bases spanning the gap. Germline CDR1 LNHDA, CDR2 SQIVND (reference sequence). The CDR3 sequence is CASKPVLAPGTGELFF. CDR3 nucleotides: TGTGCCAGTAAGCCCGTACTAGCCCCGGGCACCGGGGAGCTGTTTTTT.

This clonotype was recorded many times. CDR3 coding DNA: TGCGCCAGCAGCCAAGAGGCCAAGGGGGTTGGTGGCTACACCTTC. It is translated as CASSQEAKGVGGYTF. The rearrangement links TRBV4-1 to TRBJ1-2; tentatively, D is TRBD1 (6 bases). The CDR3 has 15 amino acids. CDR1 and CDR2 (germline): MGHRA, YSYEKL. V lost 0 bases, J lost 7 bases, and 15 bases lay in between.

This clonotype came up many times. V usage is TRBV11-3 and J usage is TRBJ2-3, with D uncertain. The germline V and J ends were trimmed by 1 base and 4 bases, with 3 bases remaining between them. Germline CDR1 and CDR2: SGHNT and YENEEA. This CDR3 comprises 12 residues. CDR3 sequence reads: CASSLAADTQYF. The CDR3 DNA follows: TGTGCCAGCAGCTTAGCGGCAGATACGCAGTATTTT. The variable domain in full, completed from reference TRBV11-3 and TRBJ2-3, reads EAGVVQSPRYKIIEKKQPVAFWCNPISGHNTLYWYLQNLGQGPELLIRYENEEAVDDSQLPKDRFSAERLKGVDSTLKIQPAELGDSAVYLCASSLAADTQYFGPGTRLTVL.

This clonotype was counted at least ten times. The chain employs TRBV7-3 and TRBJ2-3, with D unclear. Germline V gene sequence: CDR1 SGHTA, CDR2 FQGTGA. The CDR3 consists of 12 residues. Trimming removed 2 bases from V and 4 bases from J, with 4 bases in between. The CDR3 region has the DNA TGTGCCAGCAGCTTAGGCCCAGATACGCAGTATTTT. This gives the protein CASSLGPDTQYF.

About this clonotype itself: Mismatch with germline at one junction end may stem from a read error. The chain carries TRBV7-9 and TRBJ2-2; D might be TRBD2 (5 bases). This CDR3 spans 15 amino acids. The germline V gene encodes CDR1 SEHNR and CDR2 FQNEAQ (reference sequence). This CDR3 is CASRLTRGNTGELSW. The CDR3 DNA sequence: TGTGCCAGCAGATTAACGAGAGGGAACACCGGGGAGCTGTCTTGG. Full variable domain (missing parts from reference TRBV7-9 and TRBJ2-2): DTGVSQNPRHKITKRGQNVTFRCDPISEHNRLYWYRQTLGQGPEFLTYFQNEAQLEKSRLLSDRFSAERPKGSFSTLEIQRTEQGDSAMYLCASRLTRGNTGELSWGEGSRLTVL.

At least ten counts were recorded for this clonotype. The chain recombines TRBV29-1 with TRBJ2-1; 10 nucleotides agree with TRBD2. Germline values: CDR1 SQVTM, CDR2 ANQGSEA. The V gene end was trimmed by 6 bases and the J gene end by 6 bases; junction bases not matched to a gene: 5. The CDR3 length is 13 residues. The CDR3 DNA reads as TGCAGCGTCCTAGCGGGAGTCAGCAATGAGCAGTTCTTC. Translating it yields CSVLAGVSNEQFF.

Ten or more counts support this clonotype. V usage is TRBV12-3 or TRBV12-4 and J usage is TRBJ2-1; TRBD1 agrees at 7 bases. CDR3 length equals 14 residues. J gave up 0 bases and V 7 bases, and 3 bases lay outside the gene matches. The CDR3 loop is CASNPGGSYNEQFF. The CDR3 DNA reads TGTGCCAGCAACCCAGGGGGCTCCTACAATGAGCAGTTCTTC.

In this sample, this clonotype turned up many times. CDR3 DNA: TGCAGCATCTCCTCGGGACAAGTCTACGAGCAGTACTTC. Amino acids: CSISSGQVYEQYF. The chain combines TRBV29-1 with TRBJ2-7, with D possibly being TRBD1 (6 bases). From germline, CDR1 is SQVTM and CDR2 ANQGSEA. The CDR3 spans 13 residues. Trimming cost V 8 bases and J 3 bases, with 17 bases left between them.